These 5 T cell receptor beta chains share one sample of origin, sequenced in a study of T cells in Graves' hyperthyroidism and ophthalmopathy. Amplified TCR beta CDR3 regions derived from RNA transcripts. TCR CDR3 regions were first amplified by RT-PCR with HTBI primers. TCRdb passed the multiplex PCR reads through MiXCR, listing each CDR3 protein once. The sample holds 700,000 to 850,000 distinct CDR3 sequences; 35% are singletons and the top ten take roughly 30%. The sample was blood. These TCRs come from a woman aged 40-49 years with Graves' hyperthyroidism.

This clonotype was found many times. The chain employs TRBV12-3 or TRBV12-4 and TRBJ2-7; TRBD2 aligns across 9 bases. V lost 6 bases to trimming and J lost 6 bases; unmatched junction nucleotides: 6. This CDR3 spans 13 amino acids. The CDR3 reads CASRREGRGEQYF. CDR3 bases: TGTGCCAGCAGGCGGGAGGGCCGCGGCGAGCAGTACTTC.

This clonotype appeared once. J is TRBJ2-7 and V is TRBV7-2; TRBD2 matches 11 bases. The CDR3 loop spans 15 amino acids. In germline, CDR1 is SGHTA, CDR2 FQGNSA. V lost 5 bases to trimming and J lost 4 bases; unmatched junction nucleotides: 7. The CDR3 protein is CASSPTSGSGYEQYF. The CDR3 nucleotides read TGTGCCAGCAGCCCTACTAGCGGGAGTGGGTACGAGCAGTACTTC. Looking up the rest from reference TRBV7-2 and TRBJ2-7 gives the full variable domain: GAGVSQSPSNKVTEKGKDVELRCDPISGHTALYWYRQSLGQGLEFLIYFQGNSAPDKSGLPSDRFSAERTGGSVSTLTIQRTQQEDSAVYLCASSPTSGSGYEQYFGPGTRLTVT.

The CDR3 bases are TGTGCCAGCAGCTACGGCAGGGGTGAAAAACTGTTTTTT. Residues: CASSYGRGEKLFF. The gene calls are TRBV7-8 and TRBJ1-4; D might be TRBD1 (6 bases). Germline values: CDR1 SGHVS, CDR2 FQNEAQ. This CDR3 spans 13 amino acids. V dropped 4 bases and J dropped 7 bases, with 10 bases sitting between them.

This clonotype was seen only a few times. The chain uses TRBV5-1 and TRBJ1-4; D not resolved. The CDR3 runs to 15 residues. Trimming cost V 0 bases and J 6 bases, with 12 bases left between them. Germline-derived CDR1 and CDR2 are SGHRS and YFSETQ. The CDR3 DNA reads as TGCGCCAGCAGCTTGGAAGGGTCCGGGGATGAAAAACTGTTTTTT. Its protein is CASSLEGSGDEKLFF.

The chain has TRBV6-7 and TRBJ1-2; possible D gene TRBD1, 5 bases. TRBV6-7 has ORF status, its function being uncertain. This CDR3 has 12 residues. The CDR3, as DNA: TGTGCTGGGGACGGTTGCGACTATGGCTACACCTTC. This gives the protein CAGDGCDYGYTF.